The 21 T cell receptor beta chains below come from one sample, sequenced in a study of T cells in Graves' hyperthyroidism and ophthalmopathy. The TCR beta CDR3 regions underwent amplification using RNA transcripts as the source. In the first-round RT-PCR of the TCR CDR3, the HTBI primer set was used. TCRdb ran MiXCR on the multiplex PCR reads and lists one entry per CDR3 protein. The sample shows 500,000 to 800,000 distinct CDR3 sequences, around 13% of them seen only once. Sequencing was performed on blood. The receptors were sampled from a woman aged 45 to 65 with Graves' ophthalmopathy.

In this sample, this clonotype turned up many times. This chain joins TRBV27 and TRBJ2-1; D is unclear. CDR3 length equals 15 residues. Germline V gene data show CDR1 as MNHEY and CDR2 as SMNVEV (reference sequence). With 5 bases removed from V and 3 bases from J, the gap between germline ends came to 14 bases. The CDR3 sequence: CASSTTKSGYNEQFF. In nucleotides, the CDR3 is TGTGCCAGCAGTACTACGAAATCAGGCTACAATGAGCAGTTCTTC.

Many counts were recorded for this clonotype. The genes are TRBV20-1 and TRBJ2-5, with 13 bases lining up with TRBD2. With V trimmed by 0 bases and J by 8 bases, 9 bases remained unmatched. Germline V gene lookup returns CDR1 DFQATT and CDR2 SNEGSKA (reference sequence). The CDR3 contains 16 residues. The CDR3 coding sequence is TGCAGTGCTAGAGATCACGGGGGACTAGCGGGGTCCACCCAGTACTTC. It is translated as CSARDHGGLAGSTQYF.

This clonotype was detected ten times or more. The genes are TRBV20-1 and TRBJ2-3; possible D gene TRBD2, 10 bases. The CDR3 extends over 19 amino acids. Germline CDR1 and CDR2: DFQATT and SNEGSKA (reference sequence). V gave up 5 bases and J gave up 0 bases, with 27 bases separating them. The CDR3 is CSAQGQGPTSGPSTDTQYF. The CDR3 bases are TGCAGTGCTCAGGGACAGGGCCCGACTAGCGGGCCCAGCACAGATACGCAGTATTTT.

V and J are TRBV20-1 and TRBJ1-5; D unclear. The CDR3 sequence is 14 residues long. Trimming left V 0 bases short and J 3 bases short, with 9 bases between. Germline V gene sequence: CDR1 DFQATT, CDR2 SNEGSKA (reference sequence). This CDR3 is CSARDIGSNQPQHF. In nucleotides, the CDR3 is TGCAGTGCTAGAGATATAGGTTCCAATCAGCCCCAGCATTTT.

Concerning this clonotype: Sequence at one end of the junction differs from germline and may be a read error. The genes are TRBV7-2 and TRBJ2-7; TRBD1 agrees at 9 bases. The CDR3 is 15 residues long. The V gene's germline CDR1 is SGHTA and CDR2 FQGNSA. CDR3 sequence (DNA): TGTGCCAGCAGCCCGAGGGACAGGGCACCCCACGAGCAGCACTTC. Translation gives CASSPRDRAPHEQHF.

This clonotype was seen repeatedly, ten times or more. The V and J genes are TRBV6-1 and TRBJ1-1; D not resolved. Germline V lookup: CDR1 MNHNS, CDR2 SASEGT. Trimming removed 5 bases from V and 3 bases from J, with 10 bases in between. The CDR3 extends over 13 amino acids. CDR3 residues: CASSYKGDTEAFF. In DNA form, the CDR3 reads TGTGCCAGCAGTTATAAGGGAGACACTGAAGCTTTCTTT.

There are a few counts of this clonotype. The chain joins TRBV28 to TRBJ2-7, with D unresolved. Germline CDR1 and CDR2: MDHEN and SYDVKM. The V gene lost 11 bases and the J gene lost 6 bases, with 11 bases spanning the gap. CDR3 size: 10 residues. The chain's CDR3 is CASGLGEQYF. CDR3 in DNA: TGTGCCTCAGGTTTGGGCGAGCAGTACTTC.

The sample holds many counts of this clonotype. The chain employs TRBV27 and TRBJ2-1; 7 bases line up with TRBD1. CDR3 size: 14 residues. Germline lookup yields CDR1 MNHEY and CDR2 SMNVEV (reference sequence). V lost 2 bases and J lost 7; bases outside the gene matches: 5. DNA of the CDR3: TGTGCCAGCAGTTTAGAGGGCAGGGGGAATGAGCAGTTCTTC. Amino acids: CASSLEGRGNEQFF.

The sample holds many counts of this clonotype. The V gene is TRBV18, the J gene TRBJ1-5, with 7 bases aligning to TRBD1. Germline V CDR1 and CDR2: KGHSH, LQKENI. The CDR3 covers 15 residues. After removal of 4 bases from V and 6 bases from J, the junction contained 9 bases not matched to a gene. CDR3 sequence: CASSQSQGVGQPQHF. CDR3 coding DNA: TGTGCCAGCTCACAATCGCAGGGGGTGGGTCAGCCCCAGCATTTT.

The V and J genes are TRBV15 and TRBJ2-3; TRBD1 aligns across 7 bases. The CDR3 consists of 15 residues. Germline lookup yields CDR1 LNHNV and CDR2 YYDKDF (reference sequence). V lost 1 base, J lost 1 base, and 2 bases stayed unmatched. CDR3 region: CATSRVGTGTDTQYF. The CDR3 nucleotides are TGTGCCACCAGCAGAGTGGGGACAGGCACAGATACGCAGTATTTT.

This clonotype has a count of ten or more. The chain employs TRBV20-1 and TRBJ2-2; 10 bases match TRBD1. The V gene end was trimmed by 5 bases and the J gene end by 6 bases; junction bases not matched to a gene: 9. The V gene's germline CDR1 is DFQATT and CDR2 SNEGSKA (reference sequence). The CDR3 runs to 15 residues. The CDR3 nucleotides are TGCAGTGCTTTGACCGGGACAGGGGTCGCCGGGGAGCTGTTTTTT. Its protein is CSALTGTGVAGELFF.

This clonotype was counted ten times or more. This sequence joins TRBV27 and TRBJ1-1, with TRBD1 identical over 8 bases. Germline CDR1 and CDR2: MNHEY and SMNVEV (reference sequence). This CDR3 has 13 amino acids. V trimming: 6 bases; J trimming: 4 bases; junction bases outside the gene matches: 4. CDR3 nucleotides: TGTGCCAGCAGGACAGGGGTACTCACTGAAGCTTTCTTT. Translation: CASRTGVLTEAFF.

Ten or more counts support this clonotype. The genes are TRBV5-1 and TRBJ2-1; 11 positions agree with TRBD1. The CDR3 has 17 amino acids. Germline CDR1 is SGHRS and CDR2 is YFSETQ. V dropped 4 bases and J dropped 2; count of bases not matched to a gene: 8. CDR3 DNA: TGCGCCAGCAGCCAGGATCCGGGACAGGGGGCCTACAATGAGCAGTTCTTC. This gives the protein CASSQDPGQGAYNEQFF.

This clonotype has just a few counts. V is TRBV19 and J is TRBJ1-1; the match to TRBD1 covers 10 bases. The J segment lost 4 bases and the V segment lost 8 bases, leaving 10 bases of the junction unmatched. This CDR3 comprises 15 residues. Germline loops: CDR1 LNHDA, CDR2 SQIVND (reference sequence). CDR3 bases: TGTGCCAGTGGGGACAGGGGAGGATTGGGCACTGAAGCTTTCTTT. Its protein is CASGDRGGLGTEAFF. The variable domain in full, completed from reference TRBV19 and TRBJ1-1, reads DGGITQSPKYLFRKEGQNVTLSCEQNLNHDAMYWYRQDPGQGLRLIYYSQIVNDFQKGDIAEGYSVSREKKESFPLTVTSAQKNPTAFYLCASGDRGGLGTEAFFGQGTRLTVV.

The rearrangement links TRBV6-2 or TRBV6-3 to TRBJ2-2; 7 bases match TRBD2. The CDR3 is 16 amino acids. J lost 3 bases, V lost 7 bases, and 11 bases had no gene match. CDR1 MNHEY and CDR2 SVGEGT come from the germline V gene. The CDR3 here is CASNFGGSGDTGELFF. Here the CDR3 DNA reads TGTGCCAGCAACTTCGGCGGGAGCGGCGACACCGGGGAGCTGTTTTTT.

The chain has TRBV6-6 and TRBJ2-3; perhaps TRBD1 as D (6 bases). The CDR3 consists of 14 residues. V was cut by 0 bases and J by 4 bases, with 8 bases left in between. Germline lookup yields CDR1 MNHNY and CDR2 SVGAGI (reference sequence). The CDR3 spells CASSYSQGPDTQYF. For the CDR3, the DNA is TGTGCCAGCAGTTACTCGCAGGGGCCAGATACGCAGTATTTT.

The table lists this clonotype with many counts. This rearrangement joins TRBV20-1 to TRBJ2-1; 10 bases fit TRBD2. J gave up 2 bases and V 3 bases, and 4 bases lay outside the gene matches. CDR1 is DFQATT and CDR2 is SNEGSKA in the germline V gene (reference sequence). The CDR3 runs 15 residues. Here the CDR3 DNA reads TGCAGTGCTAGGGGAGGACTAGCGGCCTACAATGAGCAGTTCTTC. Protein product: CSARGGLAAYNEQFF.

This clonotype was recorded many times. The chain recombines TRBV12-3 or TRBV12-4 with TRBJ2-7; perhaps TRBD1 as D (5 bases). The CDR3 loop spans 15 amino acids. Between the trimmed V and J ends, which lost 2 bases and 4 bases, there was a span of 15 bases. CDR3 loop: CASSLNGQALYEQYF. DNA for the CDR3: TGTGCCAGCAGTTTAAACGGACAAGCCCTTTACGAGCAGTACTTC.

In its sample, this clonotype was seen once. The junction does not match germline at one end; this may be a read error. The chain couples TRBV5-5 to TRBJ1-2; 9 nucleotides line up with TRBD1. Per the germline V gene, CDR1 is SGHKS and CDR2 is YYEKEE (reference sequence). This CDR3 is built from 15 residues. The CDR3 loop reads CASSLADRGTYDYTF. CDR3 coding DNA: TGTGCCAGCAGCTTGGCGGACAGGGGTACCTATGACTACACCTTC.

This clonotype was seen ten or more times. The chain employs TRBV11-3 and TRBJ2-3; D may correspond to TRBD1 or TRBD2 (5 bases each). Germline V gene sequence: CDR1 SGHNT, CDR2 YENEEA. Trimming removed 0 bases from V and 5 bases from J, with 12 bases in between. This CDR3 has 15 amino acids. The CDR3 DNA follows: TGTGCCAGCAGCTTAGAACGAGGGGTGGAAGATACGCAGTATTTT. It specifies CASSLERGVEDTQYF.

This clonotype was picked up many times. CDR3 in amino acids: CASSTRSSTDTQYF. The CDR3, as DNA: TGTGCCAGCAGTACCAGAAGTAGCACAGATACGCAGTATTTT. This rearrangement joins TRBV12-3 or TRBV12-4 to TRBJ2-3; D gene ambiguous. This CDR3 region has 14 residues. V was shortened by 5 bases and J by 0 bases, with 9 bases between the two germline ends.